Each of the 31 T cell receptor beta chains below was sequenced from the same sample in a study of blood T cell repertoires in COVID-19. Assay: immunoSEQ multiplex PCR; the TCRdb copy retains only in-frame clones and omits some. The profile shows approximately 220,000 clones, approximately 84% of them singletons. The sequenced sample was peripheral blood. The receptor set was obtained from a woman of 80 years or more with acute or convalescent COVID-19.

The V call is TRBV5-1, the J call TRBJ1-2; TRBD1 aligns across 7 bases. The ends lost 2 bases at V and 4 bases at J; junction bases unmatched: 8. The CDR3 is 15 residues long. Germline CDR1 is SGHRS and CDR2 is YFSETQ. Written as DNA, the CDR3 is TGCGCCAGCAGCTTAGAAGGACAGGCACCCTATGGCTACACCTTC. Its translation: CASSLEGQAPYGYTF.

The chain carries TRBV6-2 or TRBV6-3 and TRBJ2-2, with D possibly being TRBD2 (6 bases). Germline assignment: CDR1 MNHEY and CDR2 SVGEGT. The CDR3 runs 15 residues. V lost 6 bases, J lost 3 bases, and 14 bases lay in between. CDR3 sequence reads: CASSPRRGDTGELFF. The CDR3 DNA is TGTGCCAGCAGCCCACGGAGGGGAGACACCGGGGAGCTGTTTTTT.

This chain links TRBV7-2 with TRBJ2-7, with 9 bases aligning to TRBD2. The V gene end was trimmed by 5 bases and the J gene end by 3 bases; junction bases not matched to a gene: 5. The CDR3 contains 14 residues. Germline-derived CDR1 and CDR2 are SGHTA and FQGNSA. The CDR3 bases are TGTGCCAGCAGCCAGGCGCGGGAGGGCTACGAGCAGTACTTC. Protein sequence: CASSQAREGYEQYF.

This chain uses TRBV7-6 with TRBJ2-5; 7 bases map to TRBD2. Germline lookup yields CDR1 SGHVS and CDR2 FNYEAQ. CDR3 size: 15 residues. The V gene end was trimmed by 6 bases and the J gene end by 4 bases; junction bases not matched to a gene: 11. CDR3 region: CASRIMYGGGETQYF. CDR3 sequence (DNA): TGTGCCAGCAGGATTATGTATGGCGGGGGAGAGACCCAGTACTTC.

As concerns this clone: Other DNA sequences in this sample translate to the same CDR3. The chain couples TRBV5-1 to TRBJ2-3; a weak D match, TRBD2 (6 bases). From germline, CDR1 is SGHRS and CDR2 YFSETQ. CDR3 length: 14 amino acids. Trimming took 5 bases from V and 0 from J, leaving 10 bases between them. The CDR3 DNA sequence: TGCGCCAGCAGGGGGGGACCTAGCACAGATACGCAGTATTTT. Translated, it gives CASRGGPSTDTQYF.

The rearrangement uses TRBV11-2 and TRBJ2-5; TRBD2 agrees at 8 bases. This CDR3 has 16 residues. J gave up 4 bases and V 0 bases, and 7 bases lay outside the gene matches. Looked up from germline, CDR1 is SGHAT and CDR2 is FQNNGV. CDR3: CASSLDLALAGETQYF. The CDR3 coding sequence is TGTGCCAGCAGCTTAGATTTGGCGCTAGCGGGAGAGACCCAGTACTTC.

The chain has TRBV6-5 and TRBJ2-7; D unclear. Trimming took 2 bases from V and 5 from J, leaving 13 bases between them. CDR1 MNHEY and CDR2 SVGAGI come from the germline V gene. CDR3 length equals 14 residues. This CDR3 is CASSYGPEAHEQYF. The CDR3 nucleotides are TGTGCCAGCAGTTACGGCCCCGAGGCTCACGAGCAGTACTTC.

This rearrangement joins TRBV6-1 to TRBJ2-5, with 7 bases identical to TRBD2. V shed 4 bases and J 4 bases; nucleotides not matched to a gene: 12. The CDR3 length is 16 residues. Per germline, CDR1 MNHNS and CDR2 SASEGT. Here the CDR3 reads CASSGPQRGIGETQYF. Written as DNA, the CDR3 is TGTGCCAGCAGTGGTCCCCAGCGGGGTATCGGAGAGACCCAGTACTTC.

V gene TRBV14 combines with J gene TRBJ2-3, with 14 nucleotides matching TRBD2. This CDR3 has 16 residues. Unmatched junction bases numbered 4, after V lost 4 bases and J lost 4 bases. Per germline, CDR1 SGHDN and CDR2 FVKESK. CDR3 loop: CASSPPGLAGADTQYF. The CDR3 nucleotides read TGTGCCAGCAGCCCCCCGGGACTAGCGGGGGCAGATACGCAGTATTTT.

On this clone: It may be a read error: a sequence one base away is much more abundant. The V call is TRBV7-9, the J call TRBJ1-4; weak D call: TRBD1 (6 bases). The germline V gene has CDR1 SEHNR and CDR2 FQNEAQ (reference sequence). The CDR3 extends over 14 amino acids. Trimming cost V 0 bases and J 4 bases, with 6 bases left between them. The CDR3 nucleotides are TGTGCCAGCAGCTTAGCAGGGGGTAATGAAAAACTGTTTTTT. Residues: CASSLAGGNEKLFF.

The CDR3 DNA is TGTGCCAGCAGCCCGAGCCTAGCGGGAGCCTACGAGCAGTACTTC. This gives the protein CASSPSLAGAYEQYF. The chain links TRBV13 to TRBJ2-7, with TRBD2 matching 10 bases. The CDR3 spans 15 residues. The trim removed 5 bases at V and 2 bases at J, leaving 6 bases unmatched. Per the germline V gene, CDR1 is PRHDT and CDR2 is FYEKMQ (reference sequence).

This clone has a handful of counts. This chain links TRBV6-5 with TRBJ2-1; TRBD2 might be the D (5 bases). Germline V gene lookup returns CDR1 MNHEY and CDR2 SVGAGI. V was cut by 4 bases and J by 7 bases, with 11 bases left in between. CDR3 length: 13 residues. This CDR3 reads CASSSSGGNEQFF. The CDR3 nucleotides are TGTGCCAGCAGTTCGTCGGGCGGGAATGAGCAGTTCTTC.

This clone was observed once. Other nucleotide sequences from this sample produce the same CDR3. This chain uses TRBV5-4 with TRBJ1-4; 9 positions match TRBD1. This CDR3 is built from 15 residues. J lost 4 bases, V lost 2 bases, and 3 bases had no gene match. The germline gives CDR1 SGHNT, CDR2 YYREEE (reference sequence). The CDR3 spells CASSLQGAGNEKLFF. CDR3 nucleotides: TGTGCCAGCAGCTTACAGGGGGCTGGTAATGAAAAACTGTTTTTT. Using reference TRBV5-4 and TRBJ1-4 for the parts outside the CDR3, the full variable domain is ETGVTQSPTHLIKTRGQQVTLRCSSQSGHNTVSWYQQALGQGPQFIFQYYREEENGRGNFPPRFSGLQFPNYSSELNVNALELDDSALYLCASSLQGAGNEKLFFGSGTQLSVL.

A few counts support this clone. This sequence joins TRBV5-1 and TRBJ1-5; TRBD1 matches 8 bases. The germline CDR1 and CDR2 sequences are SGHRS and YFSETQ. The CDR3 runs to 15 residues. The V segment lost 0 bases and the J segment 8 bases; nucleotides outside the gene matches: 7. The CDR3 DNA reads TGCGCCAGCAGCTTGGGACAGGGGAAGGGCGAGCCCCAGCATTTT. Translating gives CASSLGQGKGEPQHF.

This sequence joins TRBV6-1 and TRBJ1-2, with TRBD1 as a possible D gene (6 bases). The CDR3 totals 19 residues. Germline values: CDR1 MNHNS, CDR2 SASEGT. V lost 4 bases and J lost 0, with 24 bases in between. In DNA form, the CDR3 reads TGTGCCAGCAGTGGTGGGACGTTAGACAGGCATCTACCTAACTATGGCTACACCTTC. It yields the protein CASSGGTLDRHLPNYGYTF.

J is TRBJ2-3 and V is TRBV12-3 or TRBV12-4, with D hard to call. The V and J ends lost 10 bases and 0 bases respectively, with 11 bases between them. The CDR3 contains 13 residues. The CDR3 here is CATSSGSTDTQYF. The CDR3 DNA follows: TGTGCCACCTCCAGTGGTAGCACAGATACGCAGTATTTT.

This rearrangement joins TRBV4-1 to TRBJ1-1; D not resolved. The germline V gene has CDR1 MGHRA and CDR2 YSYEKL. V lost 1 base to trimming and J lost 7 bases, with 7 bases between them. There are 12 residues in the CDR3. DNA of the CDR3: TGCGCCAGCAGCCAAGGATCAGTTGAAGCTTTCTTT. It codes for CASSQGSVEAFF.

This clone was found once. The CDR3: CASRLVGTDTQYF. The CDR3 DNA reads TGTGCCAGCAGGTTAGTTGGCACAGATACGCAGTATTTT. The J gene is TRBJ2-3, the V gene TRBV6-5; D not resolved. The CDR3 is 13 amino acids. V was clipped by 6 bases and J by 1 base, with 8 bases between them. Germline V gene data show CDR1 as MNHEY and CDR2 as SVGAGI.

The chain links TRBV5-1 to TRBJ2-1; D not certain. This CDR3 spans 15 amino acids. V was cut by 1 base and J by 2 bases, with 10 bases left in between. CDR1 is SGHRS, CDR2 YFSETQ, per germline. CDR3 coding DNA: TGCGCCAGCAGCTTGTCTGTGACTCCCTACAATGAGCAGTTCTTC. This sequence encodes CASSLSVTPYNEQFF.

The chain carries TRBV15 and TRBJ1-1; TRBD1 matches 7 bases. The germline V gene has CDR1 LNHNV and CDR2 YYDKDF (reference sequence). This CDR3 comprises 11 residues. Losses at the gene ends were 5 bases for V and 12 bases for J; bases not matched to a gene: 6. The CDR3 loop is CATSARDSPFF. For the CDR3, the DNA is TGTGCCACCAGCGCCCGGGACAGTCCTTTCTTT.

The chain combines TRBV6-5 with TRBJ2-3; TRBD1 matches 9 bases. CDR1 and CDR2 (germline): MNHEY, SVGAGI. J lost 2 bases, V lost 6 bases, and 3 bases had no gene match. This CDR3 is built from 14 residues. This CDR3 is CASRRDRDTDTQYF. The CDR3 DNA sequence: TGTGCCAGCAGGCGGGACAGGGACACAGATACGCAGTATTTT.

This chain links TRBV5-8 with TRBJ2-5; D unresolved. Germline V gene data show CDR1 as SGHTS and CDR2 as YDEGEE. CDR3 length equals 14 residues. The V end was cut by 1 base, the J end by 1 base, with 8 bases between. CDR3 DNA: TGTGCCAGCAGCTTGAGGCAGGTCCAAGAGACCCAGTACTTC. Protein sequence: CASSLRQVQETQYF.

This clone turned up a few times. The V call is TRBV25-1, the J call TRBJ1-1, with D maybe TRBD1 (6 bases). Germline CDR1 MGHDK, CDR2 SYGVNS. This CDR3 has 15 residues. The ends were cut back, 6 bases at V and 1 base at J, with 15 bases in the middle. DNA of the CDR3: TGTGCCAGCAGATCCCAGGGGTGGGGGAACACTGAAGCTTTCTTT. As protein: CASRSQGWGNTEAFF.

This chain uses TRBV19 with TRBJ1-1; D not certain. Germline CDR1 is LNHDA and CDR2 is SQIVND (reference sequence). The CDR3 consists of 15 residues. Trimming took 5 bases from V and 0 from J, leaving 13 bases between them. The CDR3 coding sequence is TGTGCCAGTAGTGTCGATGACACCGTGAACACTGAAGCTTTCTTT. Its protein is CASSVDDTVNTEAFF.

V and J are TRBV28 and TRBJ1-1; perhaps TRBD1 as D (6 bases). The V end was cut by 5 bases, the J end by 1 base, with 14 bases between. Germline lookup yields CDR1 MDHEN and CDR2 SYDVKM. This CDR3 spans 15 amino acids. The CDR3 nucleotides read TGTGCCAGCAGTATAGGGGGACACTCGAACACTGAAGCTTTCTTT. Amino acids: CASSIGGHSNTEAFF.

This clone was recorded once. This sequence joins TRBV19 and TRBJ1-6; 8 nucleotides agree with TRBD1. The CDR3 loop spans 17 amino acids. Germline CDR1 is LNHDA and CDR2 is SQIVND (reference sequence). The V and J ends lost 3 bases and 7 bases, in that order; junction bases with no gene match: 11. The CDR3 loop reads CASSMFRSDRGNSPLHF. The CDR3 DNA reads TGTGCCAGTAGTATGTTCAGGAGTGACAGGGGAAATTCACCCCTCCACTTT.

This clone has a handful of counts. The chain couples TRBV7-9 to TRBJ1-6; no firm D call. Looked up from germline, CDR1 is SEHNR and CDR2 is FQNEAQ (reference sequence). Between the trimmed V and J ends, which lost 0 bases and 14 bases, there was a span of 8 bases. This CDR3 region has 12 residues. The DNA for the CDR3 is TGTGCCAGCAGCTTAGCAGGCGGGACCCTCCACTTT. As protein: CASSLAGGTLHF.

This chain joins TRBV5-1 and TRBJ1-5; a possible D gene is TRBD1 (5 bases). Trimming removed 7 bases from V and 5 bases from J, with 16 bases in between. Germline V gene lookup returns CDR1 SGHRS and CDR2 YFSETQ. This CDR3 comprises 14 residues. Written as DNA, the CDR3 is TGCGCCAGCGCCCCCGGGGGAGGGGATCAGCCCCAGCATTTT. Its protein is CASAPGGGDQPQHF.

The rearrangement uses TRBV19 and TRBJ1-5; 7 nucleotides match TRBD1. Germline V gives CDR1 LNHDA, CDR2 SQIVND (reference sequence). Unmatched junction bases numbered 7, after V lost 5 bases and J lost 6 bases. The CDR3 is made up of 14 amino acids. CDR3 protein: CASSPTGERQPQHF. CDR3 coding DNA: TGTGCCAGTAGTCCAACAGGGGAGCGTCAGCCCCAGCATTTT.

The rearrangement uses TRBV2 and TRBJ1-2; 7 bases are shared with TRBD1. The germline V gene encodes CDR1 SNHLY and CDR2 FYNNEI. This CDR3 has 14 residues. V shed 6 bases, J shed 5 bases, and the junction held 9 bases outside the gene matches. The CDR3 DNA is TGTGCCAGCAGCGCCACAGGGGAAGGGTATGGCTACACCTTC. This gives the protein CASSATGEGYGYTF. The full variable domain, in which reference TRBV2 and TRBJ1-2 provide the parts outside the CDR3, is EPEVTQTPSHQVTQMGQEVILRCVPISNHLYFYWYRQILGQKVEFLVSFYNNEISEKSEIFDDQFSVERPDGSNFTLKIRSTKLEDSAMYFCASSATGEGYGYTFGSGTRLTVV.

This chain joins TRBV11-3 and TRBJ2-1; weak D call: TRBD2 (6 bases). V was trimmed by 1 base and J by 10 bases, leaving 11 bases between them. This CDR3 comprises 13 residues. Germline CDR1 reads SGHNT; CDR2 reads YENEEA. The CDR3 DNA reads as TGTGCCAGCAGCTTAGCGGGAGAGGGGGAGCAGTTCTTC. Its protein is CASSLAGEGEQFF.